This T cell receptor beta chain was captured by sequencing in a study of blood T cells in healthy people across ages. Isolated PBMCs totaled at least 7 million in each sample. The amount of total RNA extracted per sample was at least 5.5 micrograms. General study findings and limits: Roughly linearly, TCR beta diversity per million T cells fell as age increased. Estimated diversity that came from one million T cells was considered an underestimate.

The CDR3 runs to 15 residues. Germline loops: CDR1 SGHRS, CDR2 YFSETQ. V lost 5 bases, J lost 8 bases, and 12 bases stayed unmatched. This clonotype has only a few counts. The antigen is unknown. A second PCR, run for roughly 6 to 11 cycles, used a sample-barcoded 5' primer plus a J-beta primer mix. TCRdb recomputed calls from the 5' RACE reads with MiXCR, one row per CDR3 protein. The data show about 640,000 distinct CDR3 sequences, around 31% seen once. Sequenced: blood. The chain employs TRBV5-1 and TRBJ1-2, with TRBD1 identical over 10 bases. The receptor was derived from a woman of 80 years or more in good health. In DNA, the CDR3 is TGCGCCAGCAGACGCGGACAGGGGGAAATACAGGGCTACACCTTC. Translation: CASRRGQGEIQGYTF.